This T cell receptor beta chain came from a study of T cell responses to AZD1222 COVID-19 vaccine. Broader study findings: None of the repertoires were sampled until the peak T cell response had passed. Of the AZD1222 recipients, only five to seven were seropositive at baseline. Two AZD1222 doses significantly raised spike-specific TCR breadth and depth over controls.

The protocol was immunoSEQ multiplex PCR, while the TCRdb copy is restricted to in-frame clones and leaves out a portion. The repertoire holds 110,000 to 150,000 clones, with around 92% as singletons. Regarding this clone: The antigen is unknown.

The TCR comes from an adult who received the AZD1222 COVID-19 vaccine. Sample: peripheral blood, taken 28 days after the second AZD1222 dose.

The CDR3 region is CATSERGGVYEQYF. The CDR3 bases are TGTGCCACCAGTGAAAGGGGGGGCGTCTACGAGCAGTACTTC. The chain employs TRBV24-1 and TRBJ2-7; D possibly corresponds to TRBD2 (7 bases). Germline V CDR1 and CDR2: KGHDR, SFDVKD. The ends were cut back, 4 bases at V and 3 bases at J, with 12 bases in the middle. CDR3 length: 14 residues.